This TCR beta chain was recorded in a study of long-term antiretroviral therapy in people with HIV (dated by TCRdb to 2022 to 2024). A note on the overall study: The earliest samples were collected approximately a decade before the 2015 WHO recommendation for immediate ART, a period when ART was typically delayed until CD4 counts fell. Whether ART initiation and durable HIV suppression were associated with changes in peripheral blood TRB repertoire composition and diversity was tested in a retrospective serial study. The cohort contributed roughly 190 cryopreserved PBMC samples from 30 adults with confirmed HIV infection, collected serially over a mean of about six years (range 1-12). Of the roughly 30 participants with HIV, ten to eleven were female. Test extractions of a monoclonal T-cell line alongside a few dozen polyclonal samples showed no cross-contamination during QIAcube processing. Study-wide findings and limitations: The samples span the years 2004 to 2017, and the ART regimens used at that time may not be as effective as current regimens. Inferences about post-ART repertoire changes are limited because no data were available on ART adherence, viral resistance or therapy changes. Limited PBMC availability meant only the TCR beta chain was sequenced, without alpha chain pairing. Because cell numbers in pre-ART samples were limited, unsorted PBMC were profiled instead of sorted CD4+ and CD8+ T cells. Expanded TRB clones identified before ART initiation dominated the repertoire across all time points, though the dominance fluctuated and decreased in many PLHIV after ART. CDR3 length ranges in HIV repertoires were narrower than in controls, and network structure suggested an antigen-experienced repertoire with only a slight naive shift after ART. Starting ART was linked to a significant rise in TRB diversity, yet even with long-term ART the diversity remained significantly lower than in transplant donor controls.

The immunoSEQ hsTCRB v3.0 assay was used at survey level resolution to sequence the TRB variable region. The targeted TRB sequencing depth was about 35,000-55,000 T-cell genomes per sample. Pooled TRB libraries were sequenced on an Illumina MiSeq with a v3 150-cycle kit. As for how the authors treated the data: Analysis of repertoires was carried out in R inside a reproducible Nextflow workflow spanning QC, data transformation and analysis. LymphoSeq2, an R package for exploring AIRR-Seq data, was used to implement custom analyses. A handful of samples that yielded fewer than 5000 total TRB sequences were excluded, so that fewer than 250 HIV repertoires were analyzed. Among the 180 or so HIV repertoires that were kept, some 61 were collected before ART initiation and roughly 130 were collected after ART initiation. Each repertoire was downsampled to 5000 TRB nucleotide sequences, and summary statistics were averaged across 100 downsampling iterations. Only TRB sequences with CDR3 regions of at least seven amino acids were retained for analysis. A Shannon entropy-derived clonality score and the Gini coefficient were used to measure diversity. In repertoire networks, the top 5000 CDR3 amino acid sequences were linked whenever an edit distance of one separated two sequences. For TRB CDR3 amino acid sequences, GLIPH2 was used to predict antigen specificity groups and MHC restriction. CDR3 amino acid sequences were matched against VDJdb and McPAS-TCR to flag known CMV, EBV, HIV or tissue antigen associations. Pre-ART, post-ART and control groups were compared with Wilcoxon signed-rank tests and Holm-Bonferroni correction. TCRdb stores this immuneACCESS table with in-frame sequences only. Part of the clones is absent; in the studies checked, under half of the shortfall reflects unresolved V genes, and no reason is known for the rest. That table is the source of V, J and clone size, and D and trimming were worked out from the DNA. The sample data list about 21,000 clones, and more than 70% of these were observed just once. More than 10% of the sample is in the top ten clones.

Notes on this clone: Its target antigen remains unknown. Qualities for individual bases were not recorded, and no much larger clone is one base off.

The CDR3 sequence holds 15 residues, the cysteine and phenylalanine included. Only CDR3 DNA remains: 45 bases, in frame from the first base. The germline V gene (reference sequence) supplies CDR1 SGHKS and CDR2 YYEKEE. From V the trimming removes 1 base and from J it removes 2 bases, while the gene matches leave 4 bases of the junction unaccounted for. Participants were included only if at least one PBMC sample before ART initiation and at least two post-ART samples were available. All participants with HIV were treated in the United States of America. Before DNA extraction, cryopreserved samples of roughly 0.9-11 million PBMC were thawed and washed. At the time of the earliest PBMC sample, participants with HIV were aged between about 23 and 55 years. Each participant contributed PBMC samples from 1-4 timepoints before ART initiation and 2-8 timepoints after ART initiation, with a median of 7 samples. For every participant, serial HIV viral load, CD4+ T-cell count, ART history and demographic data were obtained. A Qiagen kit on a QIAcube was used to extract genomic DNA from unsorted PBMC, with samples processed in batches of 12.

The TCR originated in a woman in her 40s with HIV. Material: unsorted PBMCs, obtained about 21 months before starting antiretroviral therapy. The rearrangement joined TRBV5-5 to TRBJ2-3, with 7 middle bases fitting TRBD1. The CDR3 protein: CASSLRTGYTDTQYF. The DNA is TGTGCCAGCAGCTTGAGGACAGGTTACACAGATACGCAGTATTTT.